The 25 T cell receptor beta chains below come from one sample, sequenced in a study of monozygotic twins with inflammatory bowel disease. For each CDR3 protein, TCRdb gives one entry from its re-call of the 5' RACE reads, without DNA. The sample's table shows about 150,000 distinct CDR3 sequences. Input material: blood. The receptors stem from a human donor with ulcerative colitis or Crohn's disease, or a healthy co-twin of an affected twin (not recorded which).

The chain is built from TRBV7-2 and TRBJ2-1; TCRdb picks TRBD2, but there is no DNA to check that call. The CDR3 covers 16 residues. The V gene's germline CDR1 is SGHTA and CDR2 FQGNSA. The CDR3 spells CASTLRSREVYNEQFF.

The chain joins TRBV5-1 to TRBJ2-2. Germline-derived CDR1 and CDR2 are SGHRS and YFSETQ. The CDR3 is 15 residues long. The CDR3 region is CASSLEPAHTGELFF.

The CDR3 here is CASSVETSAYNEQFF. The chain carries TRBV9 and TRBJ2-1. The CDR3 totals 15 residues. Germline values: CDR1 SGDLS, CDR2 YYNGEE.

The CDR3 is CASTRTGSREQYF. The rearrangement links TRBV6-5 to TRBJ2-7; TCRdb's D call, TRBD1, is unchecked because there is no DNA. CDR1 is MNHEY and CDR2 is SVGAGI in the germline V gene. The CDR3 contains 13 residues.

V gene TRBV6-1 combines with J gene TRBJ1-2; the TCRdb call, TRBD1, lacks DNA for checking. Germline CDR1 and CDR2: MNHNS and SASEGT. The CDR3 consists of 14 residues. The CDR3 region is CASTELVPGGGYTF.

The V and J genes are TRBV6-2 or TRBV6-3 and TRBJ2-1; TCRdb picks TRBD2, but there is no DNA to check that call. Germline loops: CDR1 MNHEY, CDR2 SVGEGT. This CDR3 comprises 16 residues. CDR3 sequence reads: CASTRTSGRSYNEQFF.

The CDR3 sequence: CASSLIGTSLSSYNEQFF. The chain is built from TRBV28 and TRBJ2-1; the TCRdb D gene call, TRBD2, has no DNA to confirm it. Germline CDR1 is MDHEN and CDR2 is SYDVKM. The CDR3 covers 18 residues.

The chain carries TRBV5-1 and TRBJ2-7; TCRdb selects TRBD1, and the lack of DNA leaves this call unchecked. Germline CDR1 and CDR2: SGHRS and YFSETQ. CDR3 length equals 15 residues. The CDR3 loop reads CASSLEGTGVYEQYF.

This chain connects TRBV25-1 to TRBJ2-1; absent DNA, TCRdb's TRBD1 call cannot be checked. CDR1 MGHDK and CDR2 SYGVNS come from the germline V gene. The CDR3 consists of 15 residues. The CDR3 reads CASRHRDTRNNEQFF.

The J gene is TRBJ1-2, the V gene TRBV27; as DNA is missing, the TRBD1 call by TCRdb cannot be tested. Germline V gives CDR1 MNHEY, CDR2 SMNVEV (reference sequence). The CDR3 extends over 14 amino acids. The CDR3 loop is CASSFQGARYGYTF.

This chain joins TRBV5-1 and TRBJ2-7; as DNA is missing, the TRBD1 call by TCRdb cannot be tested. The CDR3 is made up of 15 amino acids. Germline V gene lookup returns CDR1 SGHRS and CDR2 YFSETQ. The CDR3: CASSPSGGAIYEQYF.

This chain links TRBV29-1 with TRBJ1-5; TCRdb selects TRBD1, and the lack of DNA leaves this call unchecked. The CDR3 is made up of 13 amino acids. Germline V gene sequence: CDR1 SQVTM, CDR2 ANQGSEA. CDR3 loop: CSAVRGANQPQHF.

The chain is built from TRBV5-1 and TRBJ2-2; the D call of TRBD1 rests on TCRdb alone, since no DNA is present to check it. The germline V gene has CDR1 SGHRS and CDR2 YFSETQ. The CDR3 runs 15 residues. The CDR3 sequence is CASSPGTGNTGELFF.

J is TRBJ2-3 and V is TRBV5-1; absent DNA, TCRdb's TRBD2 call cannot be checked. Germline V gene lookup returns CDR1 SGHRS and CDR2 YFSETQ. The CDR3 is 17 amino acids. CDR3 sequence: CASSTVPAGPGTHFPYF. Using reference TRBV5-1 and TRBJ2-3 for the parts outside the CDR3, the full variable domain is KAGVTQTPRYLIKTRGQQVTLSCSPISGHRSVSWYQQTPGQGLQFLFEYFSETQRNKGNFPGRFSGRQFSNSRSEMNVSTLELGDSALYLCASSTVPAGPGTHFPYFGPGTRLTVL.

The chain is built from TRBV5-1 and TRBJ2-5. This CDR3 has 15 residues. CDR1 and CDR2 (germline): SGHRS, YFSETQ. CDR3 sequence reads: CASSLVFTNQETQYF.

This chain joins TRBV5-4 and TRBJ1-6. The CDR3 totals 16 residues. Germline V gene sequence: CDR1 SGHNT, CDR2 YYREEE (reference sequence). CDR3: CASSFKVLTGDSPLHF.

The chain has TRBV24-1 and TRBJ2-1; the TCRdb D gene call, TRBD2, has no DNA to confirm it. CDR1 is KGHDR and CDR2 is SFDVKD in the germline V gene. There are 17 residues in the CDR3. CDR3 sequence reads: CATSAGTGSKSYNEQFF.

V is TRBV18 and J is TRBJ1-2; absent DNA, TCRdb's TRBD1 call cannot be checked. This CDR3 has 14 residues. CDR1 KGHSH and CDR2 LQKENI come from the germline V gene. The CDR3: CASSPGQSWGGYTF.

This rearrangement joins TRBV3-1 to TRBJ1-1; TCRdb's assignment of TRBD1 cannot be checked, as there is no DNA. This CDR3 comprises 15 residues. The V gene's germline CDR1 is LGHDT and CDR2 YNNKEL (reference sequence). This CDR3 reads CASSQDAGREPEAFF.

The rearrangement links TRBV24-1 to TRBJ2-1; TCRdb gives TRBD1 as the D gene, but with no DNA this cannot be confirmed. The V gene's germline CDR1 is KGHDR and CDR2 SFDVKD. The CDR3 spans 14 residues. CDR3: CATSVGGSRDEQFF.

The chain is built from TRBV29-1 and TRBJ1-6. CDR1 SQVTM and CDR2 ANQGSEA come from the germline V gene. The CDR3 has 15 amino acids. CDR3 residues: CSVVSDLLGNSPLHF.

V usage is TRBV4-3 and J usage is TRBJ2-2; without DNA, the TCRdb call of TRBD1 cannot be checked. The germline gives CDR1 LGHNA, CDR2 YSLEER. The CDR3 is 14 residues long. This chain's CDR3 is CASSQQDGQGELFF.

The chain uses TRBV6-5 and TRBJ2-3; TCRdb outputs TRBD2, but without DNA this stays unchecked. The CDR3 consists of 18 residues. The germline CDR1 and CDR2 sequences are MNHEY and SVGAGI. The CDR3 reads CASSYSGLAGASTDTQYF.

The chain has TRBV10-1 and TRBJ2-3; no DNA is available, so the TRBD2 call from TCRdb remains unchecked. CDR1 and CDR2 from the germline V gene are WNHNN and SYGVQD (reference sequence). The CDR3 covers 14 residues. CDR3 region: CASSDGRTTDTQYF.

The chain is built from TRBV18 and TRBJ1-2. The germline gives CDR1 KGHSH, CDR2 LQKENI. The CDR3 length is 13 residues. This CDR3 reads CASSPDGYYGYTF.